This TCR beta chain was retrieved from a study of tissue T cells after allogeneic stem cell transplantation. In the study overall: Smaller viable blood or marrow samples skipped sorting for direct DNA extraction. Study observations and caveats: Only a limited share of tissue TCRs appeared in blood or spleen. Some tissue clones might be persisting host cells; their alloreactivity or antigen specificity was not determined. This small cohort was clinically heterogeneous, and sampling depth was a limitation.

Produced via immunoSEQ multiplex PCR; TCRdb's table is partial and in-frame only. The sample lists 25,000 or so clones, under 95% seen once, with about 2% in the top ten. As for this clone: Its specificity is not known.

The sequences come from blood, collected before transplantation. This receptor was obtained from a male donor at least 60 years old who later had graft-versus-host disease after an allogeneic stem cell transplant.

CDR3 sequence reads: CASNPGTGTWEQYF. The CDR3 coding sequence is TGTGCCAGTAACCCTGGGACAGGGACCTGGGAGCAGTACTTC. This chain uses TRBV19 with TRBJ2-7; TRBD1 matches at 9 bases. In germline, CDR1 is LNHDA, CDR2 SQIVND (reference sequence). V lost 7 bases and J lost 7; bases outside the gene matches: 11. The CDR3 consists of 14 residues.